Each of the 17 T cell receptor beta chains below was sequenced from the same sample in a study of blood T cell repertoires in COVID-19. Generated by immunoSEQ multiplex PCR, the TCRdb table keeps only in-frame clones and is missing some. The sample has 300,000 to 350,000 clones, 88% seen once. The source material was peripheral blood. The receptor source for this set is a woman in her 30s with COVID-19, enrolled during active disease.

The rearrangement uses TRBV4-2 and TRBJ2-3, with TRBD2 matching over 10 bases. This CDR3 contains 16 residues. Germline CDR1 is LGHNA and CDR2 is YNFKEQ. V lost 0 bases and J lost 4; bases outside the gene matches: 4. The CDR3 nucleotides are TGTGCCAGCAGCCAAGACAGGAGCGGGGGGGCAGATACGCAGTATTTT. Translation gives CASSQDRSGGADTQYF.

In its sample, this clone was seen once. The chain employs TRBV10-2 and TRBJ1-1; possible D gene TRBD1, 6 bases. The germline gives CDR1 WSHSY, CDR2 SAAADI. Trimming cost V 6 bases and J 3 bases, with 11 bases left between them. This CDR3 comprises 13 residues. The DNA for the CDR3 is TGCGCCAGCAGCCTTAACAGGGACACTGAAGCTTTCTTT. It is translated as CASSLNRDTEAFF.

This clone was detected only once. The rearrangement joins TRBV19 to TRBJ2-5, with TRBD2 identical over 9 bases. Germline V lookup: CDR1 LNHDA, CDR2 SQIVND (reference sequence). V lost 7 bases and J lost 2; bases outside the gene matches: 8. The CDR3 is 15 amino acids. The CDR3 sequence: CASTRWAGGQETQYF. CDR3 in DNA: TGTGCCAGTACCCGTTGGGCGGGGGGGCAAGAGACCCAGTACTTC.

The J gene is TRBJ2-5, the V gene TRBV7-9; TRBD1 matches at 8 bases. Germline V gives CDR1 SEHNR, CDR2 FQNEAQ (reference sequence). The CDR3 covers 13 residues. The V and J ends lost 6 bases and 3 bases, in that order; junction bases with no gene match: 3. CDR3 region: CASRRTGKETQYF. For the CDR3, the DNA is TGTGCCAGCAGAAGGACAGGGAAAGAGACCCAGTACTTC.

The genes are TRBV18 and TRBJ2-1; the match to TRBD2 covers 12 bases. With V trimmed by 3 bases and J by 10 bases, 10 bases remained unmatched. There are 16 residues in the CDR3. In germline, CDR1 is KGHSH, CDR2 LQKENI. The CDR3 spells CASSPRRLAGVGEQFF. The CDR3 DNA reads as TGTGCCAGCTCACCTCGGAGACTAGCGGGGGTAGGAGAGCAGTTCTTC. The complete variable domain, with remaining parts taken from reference TRBV18 and TRBJ2-1, reads NAGVMQNPRHLVRRRGQEARLRCSPMKGHSHVYWYRQLPEEGLKFMVYLQKENIIDESGMPKERFSAEFPKEGPSILRIQQVVRGDSAAYFCASSPRRLAGVGEQFFGPGTRLTVL.

V and J are TRBV9 and TRBJ2-7, with D possibly TRBD2 on 7 matching bases. The CDR3 totals 14 residues. The germline gives CDR1 SGDLS, CDR2 YYNGEE. Trimming stripped 2 bases from V and 7 bases from J, with 16 bases between. CDR3 nucleotide sequence: TGTGCCAGCAGCGTCGGCCGGGGGGCCTGGGAGCAGTACTTC. Its protein is CASSVGRGAWEQYF.

CDR3 nucleotides: TGTGCCAGCAGCTTAGAATACAGCAATGAGCAGTTCTTC. Its protein is CASSLEYSNEQFF. J is TRBJ2-1 and V is TRBV11-3, with unresolved D. In germline, CDR1 is SGHNT, CDR2 YENEEA. V was shortened by 0 bases and J by 6 bases, with 6 bases between the two germline ends. The CDR3 loop spans 13 amino acids. Full variable domain (remainder filled in from reference TRBV11-3 and TRBJ2-1): EAGVVQSPRYKIIEKKQPVAFWCNPISGHNTLYWYLQNLGQGPELLIRYENEEAVDDSQLPKDRFSAERLKGVDSTLKIQPAELGDSAVYLCASSLEYSNEQFFGPGTRLTVL.

The chain combines TRBV9 with TRBJ1-1; D unclear. Germline loops: CDR1 SGDLS, CDR2 YYNGEE. The CDR3 totals 14 residues. V was shortened by 3 bases and J by 1 base, with 10 bases between the two germline ends. The CDR3 here is CASSARHSNTEAFF. The CDR3 bases are TGTGCCAGCAGCGCGAGGCACTCGAACACTGAAGCTTTCTTT.

This chain connects TRBV28 to TRBJ1-1; possibly TRBD1 for D (6 bases). From germline, CDR1 is MDHEN and CDR2 SYDVKM. Deletions cut 10 bases from V and 5 bases from J, with 14 bases between. The CDR3 loop spans 12 amino acids. The CDR3 sequence: CATTGRLTEAFF. Here the CDR3 DNA reads TGTGCCACCACAGGGAGACTGACTGAAGCTTTCTTT.

V gene TRBV7-2 combines with J gene TRBJ2-7; D remains ambiguous. From germline, CDR1 is SGHTA and CDR2 FQGNSA. The CDR3 has 14 amino acids. Trimming stripped 1 base from V and 3 bases from J, with 10 bases between. In DNA, the CDR3 is TGTGCCAGCAGCTTAGTCTCCCAGATCTACGAGCAGTACTTC. Translation gives CASSLVSQIYEQYF.

The V gene is TRBV12-3 or TRBV12-4, the J gene TRBJ1-5; D possibly corresponds to TRBD1 (5 bases). The CDR3 is 12 residues long. V was cut by 7 bases and J by 7 bases, with 11 bases left in between. This chain's CDR3 is CASTSKGQPQHF. The CDR3, as DNA: TGTGCCAGCACCTCGAAGGGGCAGCCCCAGCATTTT.

The chain joins TRBV7-8 to TRBJ1-2; a weak D match, TRBD1 (6 bases). V was clipped by 5 bases and J by 7 bases, with 20 bases between them. The germline V gene has CDR1 SGHVS and CDR2 FQNEAQ. The CDR3 totals 15 residues. The CDR3 bases are TGTGCCAGCAGCCCGGGGGTGAGGGGGGGCAGTGGCTACACCTTC. The encoded protein is CASSPGVRGGSGYTF. The full variable domain, its missing parts supplied by reference TRBV7-8 and TRBJ1-2, is GAGVSQSPRYKVAKRGQDVALRCDPISGHVSLFWYQQALGQGPEFLTYFQNEAQLDKSGLPSDRFFAERPEGSVSTLKIQRTQQEDSAVYLCASSPGVRGGSGYTFGSGTRLTVV.

V usage is TRBV4-2 and J usage is TRBJ2-1; 13 nucleotides agree with TRBD2. Per the germline V gene, CDR1 is LGHNA and CDR2 is YNFKEQ. V shed 4 bases, J shed 3 bases, and the junction held 3 bases outside the gene matches. The length of the CDR3 is 16 residues. The CDR3 region has the DNA TGTGCCAGCAGCCCAAGGACTAGCGGGAGCTACAATGAGCAGTTCTTC. Protein sequence: CASSPRTSGSYNEQFF.

Many counts were recorded for this clone. This rearrangement joins TRBV4-2 to TRBJ2-5, with D tentatively TRBD2 (7 bases). V was clipped by 4 bases and J by 6 bases, with 21 bases between them. Germline CDR1 LGHNA, CDR2 YNFKEQ. CDR3 length: 16 amino acids. CDR3: CASSPGVGGAQQTQYF. CDR3 DNA: TGTGCCAGCAGCCCCGGGGTGGGGGGGGCGCAACAGACCCAGTACTTC.

This clone appeared a single time. V gene TRBV6-5 combines with J gene TRBJ1-1; D not resolved. The CDR3 contains 12 residues. CDR1 is MNHEY, CDR2 SVGAGI, per germline. V was cut by 8 bases and J by 3 bases, with 10 bases left in between. DNA for the CDR3: TGTGCCAGCGGCTATCGGGACACTGAAGCTTTCTTT. Residues: CASGYRDTEAFF.

The genes are TRBV7-3 and TRBJ2-5; perhaps TRBD2 as D (5 bases). CDR3 length equals 13 residues. Trimming pared 5 bases from V and 5 bases from J, leaving 12 bases between. In germline, CDR1 is SGHTA, CDR2 FQGTGA. The CDR3 reads CASSPEARETQYF. CDR3 nucleotide sequence: TGTGCCAGCAGCCCGGAGGCTAGGGAGACCCAGTACTTC.

The CDR3 spells CAWTGTGGPNSPLHF. The CDR3 bases are TGTGCCTGGACCGGGACAGGGGGGCCCAATTCACCCCTCCACTTT. V gene TRBV30 combines with J gene TRBJ1-6; 11 bases agree with TRBD1. Germline loops: CDR1 GTSNPN, CDR2 SVGIG (reference sequence). CDR3 length equals 15 residues. The ends lost 4 bases at V and 7 bases at J; junction bases unmatched: 6.